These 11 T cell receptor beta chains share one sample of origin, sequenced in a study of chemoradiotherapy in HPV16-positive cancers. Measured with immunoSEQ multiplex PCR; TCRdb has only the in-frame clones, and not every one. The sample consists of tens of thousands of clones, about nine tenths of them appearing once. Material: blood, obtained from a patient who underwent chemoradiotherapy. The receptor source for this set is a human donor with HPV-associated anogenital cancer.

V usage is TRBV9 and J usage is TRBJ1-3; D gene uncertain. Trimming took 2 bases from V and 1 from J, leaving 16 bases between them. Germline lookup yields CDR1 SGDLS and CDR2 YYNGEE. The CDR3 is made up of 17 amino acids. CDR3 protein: CASSVRPDARSGNTIYF. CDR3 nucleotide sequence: TGTGCCAGCAGCGTTCGACCGGATGCTCGGTCTGGAAACACCATATATTTT.

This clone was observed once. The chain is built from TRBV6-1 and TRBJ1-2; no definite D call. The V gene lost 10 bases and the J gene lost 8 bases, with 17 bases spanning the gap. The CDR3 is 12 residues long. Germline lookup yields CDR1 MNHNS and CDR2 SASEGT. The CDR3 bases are TGTGCCACCTCTCCGTGGGGTCGGGGCTACACCTTC. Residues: CATSPWGRGYTF.

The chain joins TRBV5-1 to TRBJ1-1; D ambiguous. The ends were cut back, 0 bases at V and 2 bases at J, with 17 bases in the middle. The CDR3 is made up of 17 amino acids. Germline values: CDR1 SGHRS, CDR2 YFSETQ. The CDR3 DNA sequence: TGCGCCAGCAGCTTGGTCAACAGACCAAGCCTAAACACTGAAGCTTTCTTT. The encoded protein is CASSLVNRPSLNTEAFF.

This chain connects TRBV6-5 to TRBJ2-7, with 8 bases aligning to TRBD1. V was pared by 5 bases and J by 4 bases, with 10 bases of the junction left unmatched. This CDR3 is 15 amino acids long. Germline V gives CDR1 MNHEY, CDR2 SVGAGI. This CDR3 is CASSQDRAFSYEQYF. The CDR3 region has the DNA TGTGCCAGCAGTCAGGACAGGGCGTTTTCATACGAGCAGTACTTC.

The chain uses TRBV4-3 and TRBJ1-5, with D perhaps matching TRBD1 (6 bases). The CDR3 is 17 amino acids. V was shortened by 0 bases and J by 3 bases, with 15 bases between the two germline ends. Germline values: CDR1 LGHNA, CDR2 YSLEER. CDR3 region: CASSQDLGAGDNQPQHF. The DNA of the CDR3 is TGCGCCAGCAGCCAAGATTTGGGAGCAGGGGACAATCAGCCCCAGCATTTT.

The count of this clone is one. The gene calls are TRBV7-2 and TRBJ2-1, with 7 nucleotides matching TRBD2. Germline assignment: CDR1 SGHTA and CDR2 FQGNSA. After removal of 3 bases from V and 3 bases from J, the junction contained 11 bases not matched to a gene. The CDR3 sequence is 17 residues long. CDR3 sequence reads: CASSFKVASGFYNEQFF. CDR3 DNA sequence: TGTGCCAGCAGCTTTAAGGTCGCTAGCGGATTCTACAATGAGCAGTTCTTC.

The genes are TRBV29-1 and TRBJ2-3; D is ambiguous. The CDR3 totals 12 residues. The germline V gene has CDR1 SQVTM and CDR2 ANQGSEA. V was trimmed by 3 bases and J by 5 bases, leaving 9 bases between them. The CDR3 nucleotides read TGCAGCGTTGATCCCCGTGGAGATACGCAGTATTTT. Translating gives CSVDPRGDTQYF.

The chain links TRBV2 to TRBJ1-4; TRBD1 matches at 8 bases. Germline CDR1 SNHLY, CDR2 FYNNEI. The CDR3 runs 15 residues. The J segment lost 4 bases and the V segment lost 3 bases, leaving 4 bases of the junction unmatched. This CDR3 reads CASSETGASNEKLFF. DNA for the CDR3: TGTGCCAGCAGTGAGACAGGGGCAAGTAATGAAAAACTGTTTTTT.

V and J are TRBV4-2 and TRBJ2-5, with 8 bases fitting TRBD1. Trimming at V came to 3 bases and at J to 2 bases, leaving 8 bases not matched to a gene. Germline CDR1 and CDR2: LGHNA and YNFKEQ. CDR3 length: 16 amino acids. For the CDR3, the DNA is TGTGCCAGCAGCCAGGGGGACAGGTCTCTTCAAGAGACCCAGTACTTC. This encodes CASSQGDRSLQETQYF.

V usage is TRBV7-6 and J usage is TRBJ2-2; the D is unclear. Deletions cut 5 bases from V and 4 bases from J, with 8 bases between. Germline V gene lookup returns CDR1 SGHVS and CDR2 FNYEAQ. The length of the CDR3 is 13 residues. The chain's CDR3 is CASSHESTGELFF. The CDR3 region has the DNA TGTGCCAGCAGCCATGAATCCACCGGGGAGCTGTTTTTT.

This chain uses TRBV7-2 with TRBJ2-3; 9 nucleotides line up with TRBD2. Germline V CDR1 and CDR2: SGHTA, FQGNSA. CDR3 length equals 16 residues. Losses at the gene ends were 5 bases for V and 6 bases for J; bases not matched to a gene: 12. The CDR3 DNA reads TGTGCCAGCAGCCGAAGGCGGGAGGGCCGGGGGGATACGCAGTATTTT. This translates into CASSRRREGRGDTQYF.